Reported below is one T cell receptor (beta chain). Its antigen is undetermined. The data derive from a study of cytomegalovirus exposure and HLA in healthy donors. Study-level information: Both the 100 to 150 validation repertoires and the roughly 700 first-cohort repertoires used the same platform, as reported by a later analysis. Study observations and caveats: A few chains tied to CMV proved CMV antigen-specific in vitro. Despite most TCR sequences being rare, some public TCRs occurred in many donors. TCR clusters originating in the first cohort tended to co-occur in the approximately 120 validation repertoires, according to a later analysis.

The germline V and J ends were trimmed by 3 bases and 5 bases, with 9 bases remaining between them. CDR3 length: 12 amino acids. The germline gives CDR1 SGHNT, CDR2 YYREEE (reference sequence). Sequencing was performed with immunoSEQ multiplex PCR; in TCRdb, only in-frame clones are kept and a portion is missing. The data show about 160,000 clones, with around 96% seen just once and roughly 1% held by the top ten. Sequencing was done on a sample of PBMCs. The J gene is TRBJ2-7, the V gene TRBV5-4, with a tentative D call TRBD2 (5 bases). The clonotype originates from a woman in her late teens or twenties in good health and CMV-seronegative. The CDR3 region has the DNA TGTGCCAGCAGCTGGGGAGCCGACGAGCAGTACTTC. It translates to CASSWGADEQYF.